This is a list of T cell receptor beta chains from one sample in a study of T cell clonotyping in hematopoietic cell transplantation. TCRdb's table, derived via immunoSEQ multiplex PCR, lists solely in-frame clones and lacks some. The table has 4,500 to 5,000 clones, less than 95% seen once. Source material: peripheral blood mononuclear cells. These receptors were collected from a man aged 40-55 years in good health. Some clones in this sample may be carry-over from other donors' samples. The CDR3 runs from the conserved cysteine through the conserved F or W. Each record gives: CDR3 protein, CDR3 DNA, V gene, D gene, CDR3 length, J gene, clone size. The D gene is left open where the match is weak. The listing skips clone size in some rows; elsewhere it reads once, few, many or a size class.

CDR3aa: CASSSVDQPQHF
CDR3nt: TGTGCCAGCAGTTCCGTAGACCAGCCCCAGCATTTT
v_gene: TRBV6-6
d_gene: -
len: 12
j_gene: TRBJ1-5
abundance: -

CDR3aa: CASSLPIDREGDEQFF
CDR3nt: TGTGCCAGCAGCCTCCCGATTGACCGAGAGGGCGATGAGCAGTTCTTC
v_gene: TRBV9
d_gene: -
len: 16
j_gene: TRBJ2-1
abundance: -

CDR3aa: CASMTGGFIGELFF
CDR3nt: TGTGCCAGTATGACAGGGGGCTTTATCGGGGAGCTGTTTTTT
v_gene: TRBV19
d_gene: TRBD1
len: 14
j_gene: TRBJ2-2
abundance: once

CDR3aa: CASTTGGWLYGYTF
CDR3nt: TGTGCCAGCACAACAGGGGGCTGGCTCTATGGCTACACCTTC
v_gene: TRBV6-5
d_gene: TRBD1
len: 14
j_gene: TRBJ1-2
abundance: -

CDR3aa: CSGGTGANLNYGYTF
CDR3nt: TGCAGCGGTGGGACAGGGGCCAACCTTAACTATGGCTACACCTTC
v_gene: TRBV29-1
d_gene: TRBD1
len: 15
j_gene: TRBJ1-2
abundance: -

CDR3aa: CATSSIVWTEAFF
CDR3nt: TGTGCCACCAGCAGCATAGTGTGGACTGAAGCTTTCTTT
v_gene: TRBV15
d_gene: -
len: 13
j_gene: TRBJ1-1
abundance: few

CDR3aa: CASSLVFAGQGNNEQFF
CDR3nt: TGTGCCAGCAGCTTAGTTTTTGCGGGACAGGGAAACAATGAGCAGTTCTTC
v_gene: TRBV11-3
d_gene: TRBD1
len: 17
j_gene: TRBJ2-1
abundance: -

CDR3aa: CACDRGLDTEAFF
CDR3nt: TGTGCCTGCGACAGGGGGCTTGACACTGAAGCTTTCTTT
v_gene: TRBV30
d_gene: TRBD1
len: 13
j_gene: TRBJ1-1
abundance: -

CDR3aa: CASSPLSGRGGETQYF
CDR3nt: TGTGCCAGCAGCCCCCTGTCGGGCAGGGGGGGCGAGACCCAGTACTTC
v_gene: TRBV7-8
d_gene: -
len: 16
j_gene: TRBJ2-5
abundance: -

CDR3aa: CASSQPLRGGVETQYF
CDR3nt: TGCGCCAGCAGCCAACCCTTGCGCGGTGGGGTAGAGACCCAGTACTTC
v_gene: TRBV4-1
d_gene: -
len: 16
j_gene: TRBJ2-5
abundance: -